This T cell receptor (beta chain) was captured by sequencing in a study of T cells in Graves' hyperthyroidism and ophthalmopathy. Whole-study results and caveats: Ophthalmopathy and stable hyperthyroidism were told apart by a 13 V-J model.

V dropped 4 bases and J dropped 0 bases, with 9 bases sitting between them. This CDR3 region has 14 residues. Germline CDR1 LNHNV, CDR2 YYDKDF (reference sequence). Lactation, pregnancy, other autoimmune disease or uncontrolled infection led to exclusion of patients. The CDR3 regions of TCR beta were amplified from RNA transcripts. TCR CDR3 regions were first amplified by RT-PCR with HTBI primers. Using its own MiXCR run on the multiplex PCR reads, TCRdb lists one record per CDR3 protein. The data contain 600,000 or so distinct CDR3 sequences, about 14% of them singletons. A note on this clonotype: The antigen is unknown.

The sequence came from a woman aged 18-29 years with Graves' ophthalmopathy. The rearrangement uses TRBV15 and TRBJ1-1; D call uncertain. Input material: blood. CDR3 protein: CATSKRSVNTEAFF. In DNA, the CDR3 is TGTGCCACCAGCAAAAGGTCGGTGAACACTGAAGCTTTCTTT.